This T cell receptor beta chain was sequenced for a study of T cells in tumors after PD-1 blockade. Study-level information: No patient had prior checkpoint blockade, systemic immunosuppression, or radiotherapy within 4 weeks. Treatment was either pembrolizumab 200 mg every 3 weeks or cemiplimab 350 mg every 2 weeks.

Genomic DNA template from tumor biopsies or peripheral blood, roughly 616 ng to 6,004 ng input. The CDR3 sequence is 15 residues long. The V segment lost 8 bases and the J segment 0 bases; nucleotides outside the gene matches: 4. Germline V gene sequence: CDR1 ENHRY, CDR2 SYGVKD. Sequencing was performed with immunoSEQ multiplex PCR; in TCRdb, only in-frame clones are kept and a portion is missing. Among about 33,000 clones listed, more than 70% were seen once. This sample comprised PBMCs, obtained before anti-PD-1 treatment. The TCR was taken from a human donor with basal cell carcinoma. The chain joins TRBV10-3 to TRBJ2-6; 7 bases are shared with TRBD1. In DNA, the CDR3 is TGTGCCATCGCAGGGGGTACCTCTGGGGCCAACGTCCTGACTTTC. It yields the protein CAIAGGTSGANVLTF.